This T cell receptor beta chain appears in the sequencing data of a study of T-cell memory formation after mild COVID-19. The study's findings and limits: The study found contracting CD4+ clones mainly in CM and EM and contracting CD8+ clones in EMRA.

Of note for this clonotype: Its specificity is unknown.

5'RACE primed from the constant segment yielded TCR alpha and TCR beta cDNA libraries bearing sample barcodes and UMIs. TCRdb analysed the 5' RACE reads with MiXCR anew, one entry per CDR3 protein. The sample consists of a few hundred thousand distinct CDR3 sequences, about 16% of them appearing once. V lost 0 bases and J lost 2, with 8 bases in between. The CDR3 length is 14 residues. Germline V gene lookup returns CDR1 SGHRS and CDR2 YFSETQ. Sequencing used PBMCs or a T cell subset sorted from them (not recorded which). The sequence was obtained from a man between 18 and 29 years old who had mild COVID-19 (a few samples of this study predate the infection). Cell type and time point are not known. The gene calls are TRBV5-1 and TRBJ1-1, with D uncertain. The CDR3, as DNA: TGCGCCAGCAGCTTGGACAGTGATAACACTGAAGCTTTCTTT. This encodes CASSLDSDNTEAFF.